This T cell receptor (beta chain) was identified in a study of blood T cell repertoires in COVID-19. About the research overall: COVID-19 samples collected from the United States, Italy and Spain covered acute and convalescent phases. Sources were T cells, B-cell-depleted T cells, or PBMCs; the material itself was cDNA or gDNA.

In the study's own analysis: Estimation of nucleated cell counts was performed using reference gene primer amplification. The method was immunoSEQ multiplex PCR; TCRdb's version includes in-frame clones alone and lacks a portion of them. That table is the source of V, J and clone size, and D and trimming were worked out from the DNA. The profile shows about 210,000 clones, about 90% of them singletons. Sequencing was performed on peripheral blood. This sequence originates from a man aged 25 to 45 with acute or convalescent COVID-19.

The CDR3 DNA sequence: TGCGCCAGCAGAGGACTAGCAGCGAACACCGGGGAGCTGTTTTTT. Translated, it gives CASRGLAANTGELFF. V and J are TRBV5-1 and TRBJ2-2; the match to TRBD2 covers 8 bases. The CDR3 length is 15 residues. Germline values: CDR1 SGHRS, CDR2 YFSETQ. Trimming at V came to 5 bases and at J to 0 bases, leaving 3 bases not matched to a gene.